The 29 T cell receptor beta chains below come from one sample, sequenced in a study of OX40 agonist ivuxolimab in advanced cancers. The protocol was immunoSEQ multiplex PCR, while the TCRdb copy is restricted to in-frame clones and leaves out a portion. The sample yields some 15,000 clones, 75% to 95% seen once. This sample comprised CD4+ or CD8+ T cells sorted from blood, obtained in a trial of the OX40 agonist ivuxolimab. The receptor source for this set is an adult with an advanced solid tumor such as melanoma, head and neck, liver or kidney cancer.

CDR3 residues: CSVEAPGGNSYEQYF. As DNA, the CDR3 is TGCAGCGTTGAAGCGCCTGGGGGGAACTCCTACGAGCAGTACTTC. The V call is TRBV29-1, the J call TRBJ2-7, with D perhaps TRBD2 (6 bases). The V end lost 1 base, the J end lost 0 bases, and 13 bases lay between the germline ends. Per germline, CDR1 SQVTM and CDR2 ANQGSEA. The CDR3 totals 15 residues.

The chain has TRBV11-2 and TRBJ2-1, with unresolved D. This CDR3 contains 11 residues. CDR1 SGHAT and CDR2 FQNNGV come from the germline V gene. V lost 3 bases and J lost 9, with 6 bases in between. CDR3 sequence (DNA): TGTGCCAGCAGCTTGGGGTTTGAGCAGTTCTTC. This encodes CASSLGFEQFF.

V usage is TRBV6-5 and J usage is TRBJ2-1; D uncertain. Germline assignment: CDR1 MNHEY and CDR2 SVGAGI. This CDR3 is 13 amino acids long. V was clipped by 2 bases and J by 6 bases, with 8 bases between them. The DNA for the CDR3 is TGTGCCAGCAGTTACAGCCGGACCAATGAGCAGTTCTTC. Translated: CASSYSRTNEQFF.

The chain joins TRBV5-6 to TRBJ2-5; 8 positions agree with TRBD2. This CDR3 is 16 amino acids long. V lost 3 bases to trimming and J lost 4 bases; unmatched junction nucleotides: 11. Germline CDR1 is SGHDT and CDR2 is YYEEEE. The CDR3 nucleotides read TGTGCCAGCAGCTGGGGTGGAGCGGGAGTAGCAGAGACCCAGTACTTC. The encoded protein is CASSWGGAGVAETQYF.

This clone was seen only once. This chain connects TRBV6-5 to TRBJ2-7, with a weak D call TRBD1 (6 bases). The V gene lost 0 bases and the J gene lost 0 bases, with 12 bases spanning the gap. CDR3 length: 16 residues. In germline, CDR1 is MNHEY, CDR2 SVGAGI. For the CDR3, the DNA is TGTGCCAGCAGTTACTCCGTAGGACAGAGCTCCTACGAGCAGTACTTC. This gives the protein CASSYSVGQSSYEQYF.

The CDR3 here is CATSRLTTSGIDNEQFF. The CDR3 bases are TGTGCCACCAGCAGATTAACGACTAGCGGGATTGACAATGAGCAGTTCTTC. This chain links TRBV15 with TRBJ2-1; 11 bases are a match to TRBD2. Per germline, CDR1 LNHNV and CDR2 YYDKDF (reference sequence). V dropped 2 bases and J dropped 5; count of bases not matched to a gene: 8. The CDR3 is made up of 17 amino acids.

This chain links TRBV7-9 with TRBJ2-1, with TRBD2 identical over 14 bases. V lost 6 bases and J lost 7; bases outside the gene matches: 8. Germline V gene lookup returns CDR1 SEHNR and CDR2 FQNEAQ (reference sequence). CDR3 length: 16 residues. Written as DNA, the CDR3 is TGTGCCAGCAGTTGGAGACTAGCGGGAGGGGGTAATGAGCAGTTCTTC. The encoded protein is CASSWRLAGGGNEQFF.

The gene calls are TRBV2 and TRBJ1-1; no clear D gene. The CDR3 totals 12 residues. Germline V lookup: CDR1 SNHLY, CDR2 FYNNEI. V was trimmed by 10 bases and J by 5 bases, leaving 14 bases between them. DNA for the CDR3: TGTGCCACCGAAATGCCGGAGACTGAAGCTTTCTTT. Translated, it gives CATEMPETEAFF.

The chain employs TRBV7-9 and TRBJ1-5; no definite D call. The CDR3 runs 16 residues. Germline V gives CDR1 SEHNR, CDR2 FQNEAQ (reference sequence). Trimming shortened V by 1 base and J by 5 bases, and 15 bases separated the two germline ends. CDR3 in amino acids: CASSLGAPGGYQPQHF. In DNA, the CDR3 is TGTGCCAGCAGCTTAGGGGCACCGGGCGGGTATCAGCCCCAGCATTTT.

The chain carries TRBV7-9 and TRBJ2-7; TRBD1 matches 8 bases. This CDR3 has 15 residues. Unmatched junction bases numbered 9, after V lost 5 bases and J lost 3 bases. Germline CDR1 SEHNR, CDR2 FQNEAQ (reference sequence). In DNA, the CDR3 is TGTGCCAGCAGCAACAACCGACAGGGGAGCTACGAGCAGTACTTC. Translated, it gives CASSNNRQGSYEQYF.

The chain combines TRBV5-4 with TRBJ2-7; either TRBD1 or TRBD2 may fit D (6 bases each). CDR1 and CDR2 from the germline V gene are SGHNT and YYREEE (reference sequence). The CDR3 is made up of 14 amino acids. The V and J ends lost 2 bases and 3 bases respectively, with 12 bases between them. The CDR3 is CASSFLGGNYEQYF. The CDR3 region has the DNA TGTGCCAGCAGCTTTTTGGGGGGCAACTACGAGCAGTACTTC.

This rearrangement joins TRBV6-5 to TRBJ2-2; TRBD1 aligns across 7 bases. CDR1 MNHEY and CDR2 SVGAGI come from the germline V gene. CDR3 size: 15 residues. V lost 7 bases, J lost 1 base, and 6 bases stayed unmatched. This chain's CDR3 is CASTTGVENTGELFF. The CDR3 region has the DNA TGTGCCAGCACCACAGGGGTCGAGAACACCGGGGAGCTGTTTTTT.

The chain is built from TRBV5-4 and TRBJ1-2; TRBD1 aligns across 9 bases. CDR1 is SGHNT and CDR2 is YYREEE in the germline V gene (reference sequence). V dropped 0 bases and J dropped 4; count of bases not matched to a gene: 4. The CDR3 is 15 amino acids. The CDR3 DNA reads TGTGCCAGCAGCTTGGGGACAGGGGCTGGCTATGGCTACACCTTC. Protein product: CASSLGTGAGYGYTF.

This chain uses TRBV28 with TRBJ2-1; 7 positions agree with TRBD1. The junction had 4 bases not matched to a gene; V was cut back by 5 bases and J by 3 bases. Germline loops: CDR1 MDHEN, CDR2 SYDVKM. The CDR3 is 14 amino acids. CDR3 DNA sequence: TGTGCCAGCAGTGTGGACAGGTACTACAATGAGCAGTTCTTC. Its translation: CASSVDRYYNEQFF.

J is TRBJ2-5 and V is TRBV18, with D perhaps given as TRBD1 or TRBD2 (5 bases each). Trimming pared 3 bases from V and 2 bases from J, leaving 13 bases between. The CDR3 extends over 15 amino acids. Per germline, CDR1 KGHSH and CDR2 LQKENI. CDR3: CASSPLGEFQETQYF. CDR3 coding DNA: TGTGCCAGCTCACCTTTGGGGGAATTTCAAGAGACCCAGTACTTC.

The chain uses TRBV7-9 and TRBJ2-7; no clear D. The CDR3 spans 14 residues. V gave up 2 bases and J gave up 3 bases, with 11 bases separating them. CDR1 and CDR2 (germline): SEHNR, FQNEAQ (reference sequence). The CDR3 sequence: CASSLLNRNYEQYF. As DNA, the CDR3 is TGTGCCAGCAGCTTACTCAATCGAAACTACGAGCAGTACTTC.

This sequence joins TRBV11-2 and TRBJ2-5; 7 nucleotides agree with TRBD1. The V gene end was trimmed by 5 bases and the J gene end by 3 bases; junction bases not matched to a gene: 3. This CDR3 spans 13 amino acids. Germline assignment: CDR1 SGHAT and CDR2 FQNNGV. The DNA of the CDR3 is TGTGCCAGCAGCCTAACAGGGGAAGAGACCCAGTACTTC. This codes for CASSLTGEETQYF.

The chain's CDR3 is CASNDRYQETQYF. The CDR3 bases are TGTGCCAGCAATGACAGGTACCAAGAGACCCAGTACTTC. The chain recombines TRBV2 with TRBJ2-5; tentative D call: TRBD1 (6 bases). The V end lost 7 bases, the J end lost 0 bases, and 9 bases lay between the germline ends. Germline CDR1 SNHLY, CDR2 FYNNEI. The CDR3 extends over 13 amino acids.

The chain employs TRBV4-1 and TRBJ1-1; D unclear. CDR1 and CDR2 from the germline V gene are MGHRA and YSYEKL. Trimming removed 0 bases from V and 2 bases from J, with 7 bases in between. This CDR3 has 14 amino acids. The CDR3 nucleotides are TGCGCCAGCAGCCAAGATGGGCATAACACTGAAGCTTTCTTT. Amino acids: CASSQDGHNTEAFF.

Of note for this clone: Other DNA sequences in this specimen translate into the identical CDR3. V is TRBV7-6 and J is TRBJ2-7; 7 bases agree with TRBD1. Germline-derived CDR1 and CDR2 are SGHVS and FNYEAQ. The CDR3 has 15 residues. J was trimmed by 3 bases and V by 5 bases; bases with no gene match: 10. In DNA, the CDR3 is TGTGCCAGCAGCCCGGGACAGCTGGGAGACTACGAGCAGTACTTC. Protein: CASSPGQLGDYEQYF. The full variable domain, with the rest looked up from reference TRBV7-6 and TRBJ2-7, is GAGVSQSPRYKVTKRGQDVALRCDPISGHVSLYWYRQALGQGPEFLTYFNYEAQQDKSGLPNDRFSAERPEGSISTLTIQRTEQRDSAMYRCASSPGQLGDYEQYFGPGTRLTVT.

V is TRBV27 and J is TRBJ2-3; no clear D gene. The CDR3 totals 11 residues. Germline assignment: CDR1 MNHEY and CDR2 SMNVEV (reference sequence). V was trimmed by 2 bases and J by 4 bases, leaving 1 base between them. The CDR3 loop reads CASSLADTQYF. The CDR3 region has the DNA TGTGCCAGCAGTTTAGCAGATACGCAGTATTTT.

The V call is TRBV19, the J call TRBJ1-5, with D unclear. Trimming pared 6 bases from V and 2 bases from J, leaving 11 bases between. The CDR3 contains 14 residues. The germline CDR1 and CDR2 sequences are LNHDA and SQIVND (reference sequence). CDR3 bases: TGTGCCAGTAGACAGTTAACAGGCAATCAGCCCCAGCATTTT. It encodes CASRQLTGNQPQHF.

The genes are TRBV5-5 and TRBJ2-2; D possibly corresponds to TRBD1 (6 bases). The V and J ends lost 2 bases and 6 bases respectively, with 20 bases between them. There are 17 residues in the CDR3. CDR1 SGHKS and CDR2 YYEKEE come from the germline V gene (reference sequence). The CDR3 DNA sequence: TGTGCCAGCAGCTTCGGACTCACAGGGATAGGGGCCGGGGAGCTGTTTTTT. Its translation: CASSFGLTGIGAGELFF.

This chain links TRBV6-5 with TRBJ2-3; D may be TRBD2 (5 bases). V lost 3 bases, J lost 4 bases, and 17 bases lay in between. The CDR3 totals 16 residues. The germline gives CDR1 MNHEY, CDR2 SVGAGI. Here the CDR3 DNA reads TGTGCCAGCAGTTATCTAGCCTCTCTTATCCCAGATACGCAGTATTTT. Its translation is CASSYLASLIPDTQYF.

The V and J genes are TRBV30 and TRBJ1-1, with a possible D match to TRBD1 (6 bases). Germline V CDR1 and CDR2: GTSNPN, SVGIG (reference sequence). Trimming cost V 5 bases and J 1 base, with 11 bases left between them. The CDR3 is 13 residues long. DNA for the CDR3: TGTGCCTGGGGCTGGGACACGAACACTGAAGCTTTCTTT. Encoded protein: CAWGWDTNTEAFF.

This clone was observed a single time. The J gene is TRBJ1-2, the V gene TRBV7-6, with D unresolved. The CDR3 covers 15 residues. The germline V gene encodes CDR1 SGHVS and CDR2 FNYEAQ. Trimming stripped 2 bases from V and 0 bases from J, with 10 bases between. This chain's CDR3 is CASSLLAATNYGYTF. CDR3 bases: TGTGCCAGCAGCTTATTGGCAGCTACTAACTATGGCTACACCTTC.

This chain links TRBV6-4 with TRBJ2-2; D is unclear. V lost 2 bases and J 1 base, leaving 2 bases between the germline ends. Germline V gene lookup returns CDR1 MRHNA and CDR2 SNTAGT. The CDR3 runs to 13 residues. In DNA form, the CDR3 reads TGTGCCAGCAGTGACAAGAACACCGGGGAGCTGTTTTTT. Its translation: CASSDKNTGELFF.

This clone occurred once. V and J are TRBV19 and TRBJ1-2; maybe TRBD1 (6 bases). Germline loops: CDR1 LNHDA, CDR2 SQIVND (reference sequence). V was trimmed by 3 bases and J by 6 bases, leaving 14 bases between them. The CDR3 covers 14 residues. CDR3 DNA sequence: TGTGCCAGTAGTATGATGGGTACAGGGCATGGCTACACCTTC. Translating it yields CASSMMGTGHGYTF.

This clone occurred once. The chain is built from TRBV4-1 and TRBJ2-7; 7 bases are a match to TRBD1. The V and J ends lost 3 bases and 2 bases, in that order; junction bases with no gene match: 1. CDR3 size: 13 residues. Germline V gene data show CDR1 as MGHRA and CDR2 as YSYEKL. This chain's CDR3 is CASSQGQTYEQYF. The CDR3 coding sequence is TGCGCCAGCAGCCAGGGACAGACCTACGAGCAGTACTTC.